Below are 14 T cell receptor beta chains sequenced from a single sample in a study of blood T cell repertoires in COVID-19 (dated by TCRdb to 2018 to 2020). To prepare the library, the immunoSEQ multiplex PCR assay was applied. Drawn from immuneACCESS, this table holds only the in-frame rearrangements with V and J called that TCRdb kept. Clones are partly lost; checked studies trace under half to an unresolved V gene and leave the rest unexplained. The table for this sample lists about 49,000 clones; over 70% of them were counted only once. The ten most abundant clones make up under 2.5% of the sample. The sequencing input was peripheral blood. The receptors stem from a woman at least 80 years old with COVID-19, enrolled during active disease.

The CDR3 region has the DNA TGTGCCAGCTCACCACTCATCGGAGAAGCTGAAGCTTTCTTT. Translation: CASSPLIGEAEAFF. This chain connects TRBV18 to TRBJ1-1; no clear D gene. Per germline, CDR1 KGHSH and CDR2 LQKENI. This CDR3 region has 14 residues. Trimming took 1 base from V and 6 from J, leaving 12 bases between them.

The V call is TRBV6-5, the J call TRBJ2-5; TRBD1 agrees at 9 bases. The ends lost 3 bases at V and 4 bases at J; junction bases unmatched: 9. The CDR3 covers 16 residues. Germline assignment: CDR1 MNHEY and CDR2 SVGAGI. The CDR3: CASSYYGTGRIETQYF. The CDR3 DNA reads TGTGCCAGCAGTTATTACGGGACAGGGAGAATAGAGACCCAGTACTTC.

The chain links TRBV29-1 to TRBJ2-7; weak D call: TRBD1 (5 bases). The V gene's germline CDR1 is SQVTM and CDR2 ANQGSEA. V lost 7 bases to trimming and J lost 0 bases, with 10 bases between them. The CDR3 has 12 amino acids. CDR3 nucleotides: TGCAGCGCCGCAGGGAACTCCTACGAGCAGTACTTC. It codes for CSAAGNSYEQYF.

J is TRBJ1-2 and V is TRBV10-1; 7 bases fit TRBD1. Germline CDR1 WNHNN, CDR2 SYGVQD (reference sequence). This CDR3 is built from 13 residues. With V trimmed by 6 bases and J by 8 bases, 9 bases remained unmatched. The CDR3 here is CASSEDRLSGYTF. The CDR3 coding sequence is TGCGCCAGCAGCGAGGACAGGTTGTCCGGCTACACCTTC.

The chain recombines TRBV18 with TRBJ2-3, with D uncertain. CDR3 size: 15 residues. Germline V gene sequence: CDR1 KGHSH, CDR2 LQKENI. V lost 0 bases and J 5 bases, leaving 12 bases between the germline ends. CDR3 sequence: CASSPPVSSRDTQYF. The CDR3 nucleotides read TGTGCCAGCTCACCACCTGTCTCGTCGAGAGATACGCAGTATTTT.

The chain carries TRBV23-1 and TRBJ2-6; no reliable D call. TRBV23-1 is noted as an ORF with a role that remains uncertain. The CDR3 length is 17 residues. The V gene lost 3 bases and the J gene lost 0 bases, with 12 bases spanning the gap. The CDR3 spells CASSHETSGSGANVLTF. The CDR3 coding sequence is TGCGCCAGCAGTCATGAGACATCTGGCTCTGGGGCCAACGTCCTGACTTTC.

The gene calls are TRBV30 and TRBJ1-2; weak D call: TRBD1 (6 bases). Trimming cost V 2 bases and J 4 bases, with 14 bases left between them. The V gene's germline CDR1 is GTSNPN and CDR2 SVGIG (reference sequence). The CDR3 has 14 amino acids. DNA for the CDR3: TGTGCCTGGAGTTTCTCCGACAGGCCCTATGGCTACACCTTC. Translation: CAWSFSDRPYGYTF.

Written as DNA, the CDR3 is TGTGCCAGCTCACCGCAAGGGGCTGGAAACACCATATATTTT. This codes for CASSPQGAGNTIYF. The rearrangement uses TRBV18 and TRBJ1-3; D is perhaps TRBD1 (5 bases). The V and J ends lost 3 bases and 2 bases respectively, with 8 bases between them. CDR1 KGHSH and CDR2 LQKENI come from the germline V gene. This CDR3 region has 14 residues.

The CDR3 here is CASGFQGQLSNQPQHF. CDR3 DNA: TGTGCTAGTGGTTTCCAGGGACAACTTAGCAATCAGCCCCAGCATTTT. This chain uses TRBV12-5 with TRBJ1-5, with D maybe TRBD1 (6 bases). This CDR3 has 16 residues. In germline, CDR1 is LGHNT, CDR2 FRNRAP. Trimming took 3 bases from V and 0 from J, leaving 12 bases between them.

The chain has TRBV7-9 and TRBJ1-5; 8 bases fit TRBD1. Unmatched junction bases numbered 11, after V lost 4 bases and J lost 6 bases. Germline V lookup: CDR1 SEHNR, CDR2 FQNEAQ (reference sequence). The CDR3 length is 16 residues. The CDR3 sequence is CASSSSRTGNFQPQHF. DNA for the CDR3: TGTGCCAGCAGCTCTTCCCGGACAGGGAATTTTCAGCCCCAGCATTTT.

The chain is built from TRBV19 and TRBJ2-3; 10 bases map to TRBD2. The CDR3 covers 17 residues. Germline CDR1 LNHDA, CDR2 SQIVND (reference sequence). J was trimmed by 0 bases and V by 6 bases; bases with no gene match: 9. In nucleotides, the CDR3 is TGTGCCAGTAGGTCAAGCGGGAGGGGAACTAGCACAGATACGCAGTATTTT. Its translation: CASRSSGRGTSTDTQYF.

The chain carries TRBV28 and TRBJ1-2; 8 positions match TRBD1. After removal of 6 bases from V and 7 bases from J, the junction contained 7 bases not matched to a gene. CDR1 is MDHEN, CDR2 SYDVKM, per germline. The CDR3 has 13 residues. The CDR3: CASSLTGGSGYTF. The CDR3 nucleotides are TGTGCCAGCAGCCTCACAGGGGGAAGTGGCTACACCTTC.

This chain links TRBV6-5 with TRBJ1-4; 8 nucleotides align to TRBD1. This CDR3 contains 15 residues. CDR1 is MNHEY, CDR2 SVGAGI, per germline. V trimming: 10 bases; J trimming: 5 bases; junction bases outside the gene matches: 12. The CDR3 spells CATSYETGGNEKLFF. In DNA, the CDR3 is TGTGCCACCTCCTACGAAACAGGGGGGAATGAAAAACTGTTTTTT.

V usage is TRBV5-1 and J usage is TRBJ2-1, with D unclear. Germline V CDR1 and CDR2: SGHRS, YFSETQ. The V gene lost 4 bases and the J gene lost 4 bases, with 9 bases spanning the gap. The CDR3 contains 13 residues. CDR3 DNA sequence: TGCGCCAGCAGCGGAACAGTATACAATGAGCAGTTCTTC. It is translated as CASSGTVYNEQFF.